What follows are 27 T cell receptor beta chains derived from one specimen sequenced in a study of cytomegalovirus exposure and HLA in healthy donors. Researchers ran the PCR with 60 Vbeta and 13 Jbeta primers. The table came from immunoSEQ multiplex PCR; TCRdb's copy has only in-frame clones and leaves some out. The table lists 210,000 or so clones, roughly 80% of them singletons. The source material was PBMCs. These receptor sequences come from a man between 40 and 49 years old in good health and CMV-seronegative.

The V call is TRBV7-2, the J call TRBJ2-2; 8 positions match TRBD1. The CDR3 has 14 residues. The J segment lost 2 bases and the V segment lost 10 bases, leaving 6 bases of the junction unmatched. Germline V gene data show CDR1 as SGHTA and CDR2 as FQGNSA. CDR3 in amino acids: CATLDRDNTGELFF. CDR3 coding DNA: TGTGCCACCTTGGACAGGGATAACACCGGGGAGCTGTTTTTT.

The V and J genes are TRBV28 and TRBJ2-7; 8 bases agree with TRBD1. Losses at the gene ends were 10 bases for V and 4 bases for J; bases not matched to a gene: 12. This CDR3 spans 14 amino acids. From germline, CDR1 is MDHEN and CDR2 SYDVKM. The CDR3 region has the DNA TGTGCCACGTCAACAGGGGGGCAAGGATACGAGCAGTACTTC. Residues: CATSTGGQGYEQYF.

V gene TRBV5-4 combines with J gene TRBJ1-3, with 10 bases fitting TRBD1. The J segment lost 4 bases and the V segment lost 3 bases, leaving 1 base of the junction unmatched. Germline V gene lookup returns CDR1 SGHNT and CDR2 YYREEE (reference sequence). The CDR3 contains 14 residues. The CDR3 reads CASSSGQGGNTIYF. CDR3 coding DNA: TGTGCCAGCAGCTCGGGACAGGGGGGAAACACCATATATTTT.

The rearrangement links TRBV9 to TRBJ2-3; TRBD1 aligns across 7 bases. V lost 0 bases to trimming and J lost 6 bases; unmatched junction nucleotides: 1. The germline V gene encodes CDR1 SGDLS and CDR2 YYNGEE. The CDR3 is 13 amino acids. The CDR3 sequence: CASSVETGDTQYF. The CDR3 DNA reads TGTGCCAGCAGCGTAGAGACAGGGGATACGCAGTATTTT.

A few counts support this clone. This chain connects TRBV7-2 to TRBJ2-1; 11 bases fit TRBD1. Germline values: CDR1 SGHTA, CDR2 FQGNSA. V trimming: 4 bases; J trimming: 7 bases; junction bases outside the gene matches: 6. The CDR3 consists of 15 residues. CDR3: CASSWSGTGGNEQFF. CDR3 DNA sequence: TGTGCCAGCAGCTGGTCCGGGACAGGGGGGAATGAGCAGTTCTTC.

A few counts support this clone. V gene TRBV18 combines with J gene TRBJ2-7, with 7 bases matching TRBD1. Trimming removed 3 bases from V and 2 bases from J; junction bases left unmatched: 7. CDR1 and CDR2 (germline): KGHSH, LQKENI. The CDR3 has 15 residues. Here the CDR3 reads CASSPPPTGTYEQYF. CDR3 DNA: TGTGCCAGCTCACCTCCTCCGACAGGGACCTACGAGCAGTACTTC.

The chain uses TRBV5-1 and TRBJ1-1; tentative D call: TRBD1 (5 bases). Deletions cut 2 bases from V and 1 base from J, with 9 bases between. Germline CDR1 SGHRS, CDR2 YFSETQ. The CDR3 contains 14 residues. CDR3 DNA: TGCGCCAGCAGCTTCAAACAGGAGAACACTGAAGCTTTCTTT. It specifies CASSFKQENTEAFF. Supplemented by reference TRBV5-1 and TRBJ1-1, the full variable domain reads KAGVTQTPRYLIKTRGQQVTLSCSPISGHRSVSWYQQTPGQGLQFLFEYFSETQRNKGNFPGRFSGRQFSNSRSEMNVSTLELGDSALYLCASSFKQENTEAFFGQGTRLTVV.

The chain has TRBV10-3 and TRBJ2-2, with 7 bases fitting TRBD2. Germline V CDR1 and CDR2: ENHRY, SYGVKD. The CDR3 is 16 residues long. V shed 8 bases and J 6 bases; nucleotides not matched to a gene: 15. The DNA for the CDR3 is TGTGCCATCGGGGAAGGAACGGGAGGAGAGGCCGGGGAGCTGTTTTTT. Translating it yields CAIGEGTGGEAGELFF.

This sequence joins TRBV7-3 and TRBJ2-1; weak D call: TRBD2 (6 bases). Germline V gene data show CDR1 as SGHTA and CDR2 as FQGTGA. Trimming took 1 base from V and 5 from J, leaving 12 bases between them. The CDR3 is 15 residues long. CDR3 sequence reads: CASSLMGGVNNEQFF. The DNA of the CDR3 is TGTGCCAGCAGCTTAATGGGCGGGGTGAACAATGAGCAGTTCTTC.

V gene TRBV5-4 combines with J gene TRBJ1-2; D not certain. Trimming removed 2 bases at V and 2 bases at J, with 4 bases between. The CDR3 length is 12 residues. The V gene's germline CDR1 is SGHNT and CDR2 YYREEE (reference sequence). As DNA, the CDR3 is TGTGCCAGCAGCTTCTCGAACTATGGCTACACCTTC. Translated: CASSFSNYGYTF.

V is TRBV7-8 and J is TRBJ1-5; TRBD1 matches 7 bases. This CDR3 has 16 amino acids. V was pared by 1 base and J by 7 bases, with 10 bases of the junction left unmatched. Germline V gene lookup returns CDR1 SGHVS and CDR2 FQNEAQ. CDR3 nucleotides: TGTGCCAGCAGCTTAGAAGGCAGGGGGAATTGGCAGCCCCAGCATTTT. Translating gives CASSLEGRGNWQPQHF.

This chain links TRBV25-1 with TRBJ2-1, with 12 bases lining up with TRBD1. J gave up 9 bases and V 4 bases, and 1 base lay outside the gene matches. CDR1 is MGHDK, CDR2 SYGVNS, per germline. This CDR3 is built from 13 residues. CDR3 nucleotide sequence: TGTGCCAGCAGTGGGGACAGGGGGCGTGAGCAGTTCTTC. Translation: CASSGDRGREQFF.

V and J are TRBV2 and TRBJ1-1; no clear D gene. Trimming stripped 7 bases from V and 11 bases from J, with 14 bases between. This CDR3 region has 11 residues. Germline V lookup: CDR1 SNHLY, CDR2 FYNNEI. This CDR3 is CASKKEYRAFF. CDR3 coding DNA: TGTGCCAGCAAGAAGGAGTACCGGGCTTTCTTT.

The chain uses TRBV5-1 and TRBJ1-5; D unclear. V was cut by 1 base and J by 7 bases, with 15 bases left in between. The CDR3 covers 15 residues. The V gene's germline CDR1 is SGHRS and CDR2 YFSETQ. CDR3 in amino acids: CASSLSGDRAQPQHF. The DNA of the CDR3 is TGCGCCAGCAGCTTGTCCGGGGATAGAGCGCAGCCCCAGCATTTT.

The chain employs TRBV5-1 and TRBJ2-3, with 11 bases matching TRBD2. The germline V gene encodes CDR1 SGHRS and CDR2 YFSETQ. The CDR3 loop spans 20 amino acids. V trimming: 2 bases; J trimming: 1 base; junction bases outside the gene matches: 15. CDR3 coding DNA: TGCGCCAGCAGCTTAACGGGACTAGCGGTAAAGCTACCCCGCACAGATACGCAGTATTTT. This gives the protein CASSLTGLAVKLPRTDTQYF.

The chain's CDR3 is CASSLMGRVSSGNTIYF. The CDR3 DNA reads TGTGCCAGCAGCTTAATGGGGAGGGTTTCTTCTGGAAACACCATATATTTT. V and J are TRBV11-2 and TRBJ1-3, with D unclear. Germline CDR1 and CDR2: SGHAT and FQNNGV. The V and J ends lost 2 bases and 1 base respectively, with 15 bases between them. The CDR3 covers 17 residues.

This clone was seen a handful of times. Other DNA sequences from this sample encode an identical CDR3 as well. The chain is built from TRBV27 and TRBJ1-5; 7 bases agree with TRBD1. The ends lost 2 bases at V and 6 bases at J; junction bases unmatched: 4. CDR3 length: 14 amino acids. The germline gives CDR1 MNHEY, CDR2 SMNVEV (reference sequence). The DNA for the CDR3 is TGTGCCAGCAGTTTAAGACAGGGAGGTCAGCCCCAGCATTTT. It encodes CASSLRQGGQPQHF.

V usage is TRBV27 and J usage is TRBJ1-3, with D maybe TRBD1 (5 bases). Germline values: CDR1 MNHEY, CDR2 SMNVEV (reference sequence). CDR3 length: 14 amino acids. V lost 4 bases, J lost 5 bases, and 12 bases lay in between. As DNA, the CDR3 is TGTGCCAGCAGTTCCAACGGGGGAAGAAACACCATATATTTT. Its translation: CASSSNGGRNTIYF.

CDR3 protein: CASTLTSGANEQFF. For the CDR3, the DNA is TGTGCCAGCACCTTGACTAGCGGAGCTAATGAGCAGTTCTTC. The chain is built from TRBV7-2 and TRBJ2-1; 9 nucleotides align to TRBD2. V was pared by 7 bases and J by 7 bases, with 8 bases of the junction left unmatched. Germline lookup yields CDR1 SGHTA and CDR2 FQGNSA. The CDR3 contains 14 residues.

V gene TRBV2 combines with J gene TRBJ2-2; D uncertain. The germline V gene has CDR1 SNHLY and CDR2 FYNNEI. Trimming pared 7 bases from V and 1 base from J, leaving 10 bases between. CDR3 length equals 14 residues. Here the CDR3 reads CASTGRLNTGELFF. CDR3 in DNA: TGTGCCAGCACAGGCCGCCTGAACACCGGGGAGCTGTTTTTT. Full variable domain (outside the CDR3, taken from reference TRBV2 and TRBJ2-2): EPEVTQTPSHQVTQMGQEVILRCVPISNHLYFYWYRQILGQKVEFLVSFYNNEISEKSEIFDDQFSVERPDGSNFTLKIRSTKLEDSAMYFCASTGRLNTGELFFGEGSRLTVL.

The chain carries TRBV4-3 and TRBJ2-1, with 9 nucleotides matching TRBD1. The CDR3 runs 17 residues. With 0 bases clipped from V and 2 bases from J, the junction kept 5 bases outside the gene matches. Germline V gene sequence: CDR1 LGHNA, CDR2 YSLEER. CDR3 residues: CASSQDFRDRAYNEQFF. CDR3 coding DNA: TGCGCCAGCAGCCAAGACTTCCGGGACAGGGCCTACAATGAGCAGTTCTTC.

Remarks on this clone: This specimen includes other DNA sequences encoding the same CDR3. CDR3 protein: CASSPDRNQPQHF. The CDR3 bases are TGTGCCAGCTCACCCGACAGGAATCAGCCCCAGCATTTT. The genes are TRBV18 and TRBJ1-5; D might be TRBD1 (6 bases). V gave up 3 bases and J gave up 4 bases, with 7 bases separating them. This CDR3 spans 13 amino acids. Germline CDR1 KGHSH, CDR2 LQKENI.

The V gene is TRBV28, the J gene TRBJ1-4, with TRBD1 matching 8 bases. The ends lost 11 bases at V and 8 bases at J; junction bases unmatched: 13. The CDR3 contains 14 residues. Germline values: CDR1 MDHEN, CDR2 SYDVKM. The CDR3 DNA reads as TGTGCCGCCGCCGACTCAGGGGGCGCAGAAAAACTGTTTTTT. The encoded protein is CAAADSGGAEKLFF.

The rearrangement joins TRBV5-1 to TRBJ2-1, with 7 bases aligning to TRBD1. V dropped 4 bases and J dropped 7; count of bases not matched to a gene: 8. This CDR3 has 14 residues. CDR1 and CDR2 from the germline V gene are SGHRS and YFSETQ. CDR3 DNA: TGCGCCAGCAGCCCGGACAGGACCCTTAATGAGCAGTTCTTC. It encodes CASSPDRTLNEQFF. Full variable domain (outside the CDR3, taken from reference TRBV5-1 and TRBJ2-1): KAGVTQTPRYLIKTRGQQVTLSCSPISGHRSVSWYQQTPGQGLQFLFEYFSETQRNKGNFPGRFSGRQFSNSRSEMNVSTLELGDSALYLCASSPDRTLNEQFFGPGTRLTVL.

A few counts support this clone. The rearrangement uses TRBV6-4 and TRBJ1-1; TRBD1 agrees at 7 bases. This CDR3 is 14 amino acids long. Germline CDR1 is MRHNA and CDR2 is SNTAGT. Trimming took 2 bases from V and 1 from J; bases not matched to a gene: 1. In DNA, the CDR3 is TGTGCCAGCAGTGACGGGACAGAGAACACTGAAGCTTTCTTT. Its translation is CASSDGTENTEAFF.

The rearrangement uses TRBV28 and TRBJ1-2; the D gene is possibly TRBD1 (5 bases). Germline CDR1 is MDHEN and CDR2 is SYDVKM. Trimming left V 5 bases short and J 6 bases short, with 10 bases between. This CDR3 comprises 12 residues. DNA of the CDR3: TGTGCCAGCAGTGGGGGGTGGCATGGCTACACCTTC. Protein sequence: CASSGGWHGYTF.

The chain couples TRBV14 to TRBJ1-1; TRBD1 aligns across 9 bases. Germline V gene data show CDR1 as SGHDN and CDR2 as FVKESK. The CDR3 has 15 residues. The trim removed 4 bases at V and 2 bases at J, leaving 5 bases unmatched. This chain's CDR3 is CASSLYRGHNTEAFF. The CDR3, as DNA: TGTGCCAGCAGCCTCTACAGGGGGCATAACACTGAAGCTTTCTTT.